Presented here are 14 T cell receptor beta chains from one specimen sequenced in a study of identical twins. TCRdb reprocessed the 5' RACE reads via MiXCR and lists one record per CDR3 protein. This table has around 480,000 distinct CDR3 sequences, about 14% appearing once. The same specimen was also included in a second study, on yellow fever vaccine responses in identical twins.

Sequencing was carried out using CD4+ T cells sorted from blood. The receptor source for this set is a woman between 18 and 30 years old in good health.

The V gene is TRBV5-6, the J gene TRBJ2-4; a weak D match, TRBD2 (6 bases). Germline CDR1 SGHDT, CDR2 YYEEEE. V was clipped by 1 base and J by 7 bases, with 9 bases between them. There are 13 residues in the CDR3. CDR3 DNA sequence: TGTGCCAGCAGCTTGAGAGGAGGGAACATTCAGTACTTC. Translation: CASSLRGGNIQYF.

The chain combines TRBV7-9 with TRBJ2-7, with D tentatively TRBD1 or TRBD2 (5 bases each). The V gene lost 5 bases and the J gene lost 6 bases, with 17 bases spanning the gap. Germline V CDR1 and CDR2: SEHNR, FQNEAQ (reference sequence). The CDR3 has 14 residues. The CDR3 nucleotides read TGTGCCAGCAGCCCCAACTTACGGGGCGCCGAGCAGTACTTC. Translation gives CASSPNLRGAEQYF.

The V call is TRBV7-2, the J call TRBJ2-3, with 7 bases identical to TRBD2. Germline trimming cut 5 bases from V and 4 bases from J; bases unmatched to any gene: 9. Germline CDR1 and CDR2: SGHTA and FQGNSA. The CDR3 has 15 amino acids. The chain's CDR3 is CASSPLRGGADTQYF. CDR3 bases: TGTGCCAGCAGCCCCCTGCGCGGGGGTGCAGATACGCAGTATTTT.

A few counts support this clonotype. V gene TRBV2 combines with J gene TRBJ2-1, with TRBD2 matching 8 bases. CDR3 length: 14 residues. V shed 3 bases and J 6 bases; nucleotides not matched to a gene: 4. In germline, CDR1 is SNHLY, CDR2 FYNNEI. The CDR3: CASSDGRGSNEQFF. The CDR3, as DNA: TGTGCCAGCAGTGACGGGAGGGGTTCCAATGAGCAGTTCTTC.

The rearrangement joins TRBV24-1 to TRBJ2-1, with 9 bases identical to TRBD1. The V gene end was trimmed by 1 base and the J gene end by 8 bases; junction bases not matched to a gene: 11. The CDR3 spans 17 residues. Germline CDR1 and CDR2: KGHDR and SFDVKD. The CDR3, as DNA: TGTGCCACCAGTGATTTAGGGCCGGGACAGGGTCTCTATGAGCAGTTCTTC. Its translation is CATSDLGPGQGLYEQFF.

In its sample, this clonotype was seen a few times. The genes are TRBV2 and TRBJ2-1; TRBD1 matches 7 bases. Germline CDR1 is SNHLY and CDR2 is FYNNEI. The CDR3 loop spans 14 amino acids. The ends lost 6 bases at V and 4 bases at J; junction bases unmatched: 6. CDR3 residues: CASRGQPQYNEQFF. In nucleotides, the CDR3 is TGTGCCAGCAGGGGACAGCCCCAGTACAATGAGCAGTTCTTC.

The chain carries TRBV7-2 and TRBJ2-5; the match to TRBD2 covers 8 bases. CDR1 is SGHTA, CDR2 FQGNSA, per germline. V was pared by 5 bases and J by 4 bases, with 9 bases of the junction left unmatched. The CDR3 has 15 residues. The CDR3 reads CASSLYSGARETQYF. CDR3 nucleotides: TGTGCCAGCAGCCTATATAGCGGGGCCCGAGAGACCCAGTACTTC.

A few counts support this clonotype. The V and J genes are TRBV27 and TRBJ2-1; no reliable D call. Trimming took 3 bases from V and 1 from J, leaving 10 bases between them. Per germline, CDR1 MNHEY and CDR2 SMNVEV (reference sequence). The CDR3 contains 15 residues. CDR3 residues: CASSFWASSYNEQFF. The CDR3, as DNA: TGTGCCAGCAGTTTCTGGGCTTCTTCCTACAATGAGCAGTTCTTC.

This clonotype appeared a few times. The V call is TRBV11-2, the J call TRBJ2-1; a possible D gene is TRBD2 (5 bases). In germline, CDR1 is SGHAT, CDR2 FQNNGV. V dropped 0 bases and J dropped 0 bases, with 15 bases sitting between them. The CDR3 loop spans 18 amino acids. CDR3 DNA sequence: TGTGCCAGCAGCTTAGAGGGGAGACATGCGAGCTCCTACAATGAGCAGTTCTTC. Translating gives CASSLEGRHASSYNEQFF.

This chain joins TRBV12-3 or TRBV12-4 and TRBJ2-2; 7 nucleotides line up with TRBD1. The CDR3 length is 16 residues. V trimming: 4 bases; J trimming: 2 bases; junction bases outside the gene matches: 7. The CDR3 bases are TGTGCCAGCAGTTCTAGGGACAGAGACAACACCGGGGAGCTGTTTTTT. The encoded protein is CASSSRDRDNTGELFF.

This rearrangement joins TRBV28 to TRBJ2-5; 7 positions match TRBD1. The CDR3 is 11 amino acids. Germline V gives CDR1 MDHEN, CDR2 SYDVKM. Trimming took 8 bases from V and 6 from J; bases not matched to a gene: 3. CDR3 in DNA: TGTGCCAGCGGGGGACAGCAGACCCAGTACTTC. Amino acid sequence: CASGGQQTQYF.

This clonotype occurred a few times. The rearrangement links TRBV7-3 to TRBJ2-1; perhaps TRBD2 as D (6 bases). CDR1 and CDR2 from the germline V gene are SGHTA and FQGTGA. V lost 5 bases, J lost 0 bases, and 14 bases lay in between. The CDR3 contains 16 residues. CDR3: CASSLGGKSSYNEQFF. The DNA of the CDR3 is TGTGCCAGCAGCCTGGGGGGTAAAAGCTCCTACAATGAGCAGTTCTTC.

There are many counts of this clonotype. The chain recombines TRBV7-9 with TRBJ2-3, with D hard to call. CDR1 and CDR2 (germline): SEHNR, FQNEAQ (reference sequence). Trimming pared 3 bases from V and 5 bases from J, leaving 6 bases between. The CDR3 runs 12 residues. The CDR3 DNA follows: TGTGCCAGCAGCTTTAGCTTAGATACGCAGTATTTT. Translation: CASSFSLDTQYF.

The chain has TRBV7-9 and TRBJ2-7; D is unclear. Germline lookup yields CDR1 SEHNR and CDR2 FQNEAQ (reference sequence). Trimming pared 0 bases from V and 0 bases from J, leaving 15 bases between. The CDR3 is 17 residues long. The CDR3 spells CASSLAGSRLSSYEQYF. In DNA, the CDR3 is TGTGCCAGCAGCTTAGCGGGGTCAAGGCTTAGCTCCTACGAGCAGTACTTC.